The T cell receptor (beta chain) under discussion was sequenced for a study of CD4 and CD8 cells across lung adenocarcinoma regions. CDR1 SGHTA and CDR2 FQGNSA come from the germline V gene. V shed 5 bases and J shed 3 bases, with 5 bases lying between them. CDR3 length: 11 amino acids. TCRdb re-called the PCR reads through MiXCR, storing one row per CDR3 protein. The profile shows about 7,500 distinct CDR3 sequences, roughly 57% of them singletons. Localized lung adenocarcinoma, a non-small cell lung cancer, affected the donors. The V call is TRBV7-2, the J call TRBJ2-7; no reliable D call. Sequences were obtained from CD8+ T cells from the center of a lung tumor. The clonotype originates from a male donor with lung adenocarcinoma. The CD4 and CD8 labels of this study may be unreliable. The CDR3 here is CASSPFYEQYF. CDR3 nucleotides: TGTGCCAGCAGCCCCTTCTACGAGCAGTACTTC. Complete variable domain (other parts from reference TRBV7-2 and TRBJ2-7): GAGVSQSPSNKVTEKGKDVELRCDPISGHTALYWYRQSLGQGLEFLIYFQGNSAPDKSGLPSDRFSAERTGGSVSTLTIQRTQQEDSAVYLCASSPFYEQYFGPGTRLTVT.